These 17 T cell receptor beta chains originate from one sample sequenced in a study of TIL therapy for anti-PD-1-resistant metastatic lung cancer (dated by TCRdb to the early 2020s). The time point label of this sample denotes: pre-treatment sample, taken before nivolumab and TIL therapy. Excised metastases, mostly pleural nodules or supraclavicular lymph nodes, were used as baseline tumor samples and were taken from the same resection from which TIL were grown. TCR beta CDR3 regions were amplified from genomic DNA by bias-controlled multiplex PCR with the immunoSEQ v3 hsTCRB kit. TCRdb took over this immuneACCESS table, retaining in-frame rearrangements with V and J assigned. Such tables are incomplete; in checked studies, under half of the missing clones stem from an unresolved V gene, and the remainder is unexplained. The sample records approximately 27,000 clones, 55% to 75% of which are singletons. The top ten clonotypes cover around 6.9% of the sample.

This specimen was tumor tissue, taken at baseline. These receptors all stem from a person aged 25 to 80 with non-small cell lung cancer.

V is TRBV2 and J is TRBJ2-5; D gene ambiguous. The CDR3 extends over 13 amino acids. The V end was cut by 5 bases, the J end by 4 bases, with 11 bases between. CDR1 SNHLY and CDR2 FYNNEI come from the germline V gene. The CDR3 DNA sequence: TGTGCCAGCAGTCCCAGACTTGGAGAGACCCAGTACTTC. It encodes CASSPRLGETQYF.

The chain uses TRBV7-2 and TRBJ1-1, with D perhaps matching TRBD1 (5 bases). Germline V lookup: CDR1 SGHTA, CDR2 FQGNSA. V dropped 1 base and J dropped 1 base, with 10 bases sitting between them. CDR3 length equals 15 residues. In DNA, the CDR3 is TGTGCCAGCAGCTTAGAAGGGGCCTGGAACACTGAAGCTTTCTTT. Encoded protein: CASSLEGAWNTEAFF. Complete variable domain (other parts from reference TRBV7-2 and TRBJ1-1): GAGVSQSPSNKVTEKGKDVELRCDPISGHTALYWYRQSLGQGLEFLIYFQGNSAPDKSGLPSDRFSAERTGGSVSTLTIQRTQQEDSAVYLCASSLEGAWNTEAFFGQGTRLTVV.

The rearrangement joins TRBV5-4 to TRBJ1-3; D is ambiguous. The CDR3 length is 13 residues. V dropped 4 bases and J dropped 2 bases, with 7 bases sitting between them. Germline CDR1 is SGHNT and CDR2 is YYREEE (reference sequence). CDR3 region: CASSSGAGNTIYF. The CDR3 nucleotides read TGTGCCAGCAGCAGTGGGGCTGGAAACACCATATATTTT.

The V call is TRBV7-2, the J call TRBJ2-7, with TRBD1 identical over 7 bases. The CDR3 extends over 15 amino acids. V shed 5 bases and J 4 bases; nucleotides not matched to a gene: 11. The germline gives CDR1 SGHTA, CDR2 FQGNSA. For the CDR3, the DNA is TGTGCCAGCAGCCCCCCCATTGGGACAGCTTACGAGCAGTACTTC. Translation gives CASSPPIGTAYEQYF. The whole variable domain, remainder taken from reference TRBV7-2 and TRBJ2-7, is GAGVSQSPSNKVTEKGKDVELRCDPISGHTALYWYRQSLGQGLEFLIYFQGNSAPDKSGLPSDRFSAERTGGSVSTLTIQRTQQEDSAVYLCASSPPIGTAYEQYFGPGTRLTVT.

This chain joins TRBV5-4 and TRBJ1-1; D is undetermined. This CDR3 is 12 amino acids long. Between the trimmed V and J ends, which lost 2 bases and 3 bases, there was a span of 5 bases. Germline V gene lookup returns CDR1 SGHNT and CDR2 YYREEE (reference sequence). The chain's CDR3 is CASSLLDTEAFF. CDR3 DNA sequence: TGTGCCAGCAGCTTACTGGACACTGAAGCTTTCTTT.

The chain has TRBV7-9 and TRBJ2-5; D not resolved. The J call may be in error: the DNA end matches TRBJ2-7 better. In germline, CDR1 is SEHNR, CDR2 FQNEAQ (reference sequence). The CDR3 is 14 residues long. This chain's CDR3 is CASSETVESYEQYF. CDR3 nucleotide sequence: TGTGCCAGCAGCGAAACGGTGGAGTCCTACGAGCAGTACTTC.

This chain uses TRBV5-1 with TRBJ1-1; weak D call: TRBD1 (6 bases). Looked up from germline, CDR1 is SGHRS and CDR2 is YFSETQ. The CDR3 has 15 amino acids. Trimming removed 0 bases from V and 4 bases from J, with 13 bases in between. CDR3 nucleotides: TGCGCCAGCAGCTTGGCCGGGGGGCTCCCCACTGAAGCTTTCTTT. It specifies CASSLAGGLPTEAFF.

This clone appeared a few times. V usage is TRBV6-6 and J usage is TRBJ2-7; the D gene is possibly TRBD1 (6 bases). This CDR3 is 11 amino acids long. CDR1 is MNHNY, CDR2 SVGAGI, per germline (reference sequence). Trimming took 6 bases from V and 4 from J, leaving 7 bases between them. The DNA for the CDR3 is TGTGCCAGCAGAACAGGGTACGAGCAGTACTTC. The encoded protein is CASRTGYEQYF.

This chain links TRBV2 with TRBJ2-7; D remains ambiguous. V shed 5 bases and J shed 3 bases, with 8 bases lying between them. Germline CDR1 is SNHLY and CDR2 is FYNNEI. CDR3 length: 12 residues. The CDR3 DNA reads as TGTGCCAGCAGTCCCCTAGACTACGAGCAGTACTTC. Translated: CASSPLDYEQYF.

This chain links TRBV6-1 with TRBJ2-7; a possible D gene is TRBD2 (5 bases). The CDR3 covers 14 residues. V dropped 2 bases and J dropped 2 bases, with 10 bases sitting between them. CDR1 and CDR2 from the germline V gene are MNHNS and SASEGT. Written as DNA, the CDR3 is TGTGCCAGCAGTGAATCGGGGTCCCCCTACGAGCAGTACTTC. It codes for CASSESGSPYEQYF.

This clone was recorded a few times. The chain links TRBV6-1 to TRBJ1-2; the match to TRBD1 covers 11 bases. Per the germline V gene, CDR1 is MNHNS and CDR2 is SASEGT. Losses at the gene ends were 4 bases for V and 4 bases for J; bases not matched to a gene: 11. The length of the CDR3 is 17 residues. CDR3 loop: CASSAKSGQGAVYGYTF. CDR3 sequence (DNA): TGTGCCAGCAGTGCGAAGTCTGGACAGGGGGCTGTCTATGGCTACACCTTC.

The chain combines TRBV2 with TRBJ1-4; maybe TRBD1 (6 bases). Trimming took off 2 bases at V and 8 bases at J, with 12 bases between the two ends. In germline, CDR1 is SNHLY, CDR2 FYNNEI. The CDR3 contains 14 residues. The CDR3 nucleotides are TGTGCCAGCAGTGAACCGGGGGGCATCGAAAAACTGTTTTTT. Encoded protein: CASSEPGGIEKLFF.

The rearrangement links TRBV30 to TRBJ1-2; 7 bases match TRBD1. This CDR3 has 12 amino acids. Germline-derived CDR1 and CDR2 are GTSNPN and SVGIG (reference sequence). Trimming removed 5 bases from V and 8 bases from J; junction bases left unmatched: 8. The CDR3 DNA is TGTGCCTGGGCGGGACAGTCCTCCGGCTACACCTTC. Translating gives CAWAGQSSGYTF.

V gene TRBV11-3 combines with J gene TRBJ1-1; D call uncertain. Germline V lookup: CDR1 SGHNT, CDR2 YENEEA. The germline V and J ends were trimmed by 8 bases and 4 bases, with 20 bases remaining between them. CDR3 length: 15 residues. The CDR3, as DNA: TGTGCCAGCGGGTTTTCATCGCTTGCGGGCACTGAAGCTTTCTTT. This gives the protein CASGFSSLAGTEAFF. Complete variable domain (other parts from reference TRBV11-3 and TRBJ1-1): EAGVVQSPRYKIIEKKQPVAFWCNPISGHNTLYWYLQNLGQGPELLIRYENEEAVDDSQLPKDRFSAERLKGVDSTLKIQPAELGDSAVYLCASGFSSLAGTEAFFGQGTRLTVV.

The CDR3 bases are TGTGCCAGTAGTACTACGGCGGGACAGACCACCTTCTCTGGAAACACCATATATTTT. It encodes CASSTTAGQTTFSGNTIYF. The V and J genes are TRBV19 and TRBJ1-3; 7 nucleotides align to TRBD1. The CDR3 covers 19 residues. The V gene end was trimmed by 4 bases and the J gene end by 0 bases; junction bases not matched to a gene: 15. Germline V gene lookup returns CDR1 LNHDA and CDR2 SQIVND (reference sequence).

The chain carries TRBV10-3 and TRBJ2-3; the D call may be TRBD1 or TRBD2 (5 bases each). The CDR3 has 15 amino acids. Trimming took off 7 bases at V and 4 bases at J, with 18 bases between the two ends. Per the germline V gene, CDR1 is ENHRY and CDR2 is SYGVKD. The CDR3 loop is CAIKGTQDVSDTQYF. CDR3 nucleotides: TGTGCCATCAAAGGGACCCAGGATGTTTCAGATACGCAGTATTTT.

The rearrangement uses TRBV7-6 and TRBJ2-3; D perhaps matches TRBD1 (6 bases). The length of the CDR3 is 17 residues. V lost 5 bases and J lost 2, with 20 bases in between. Germline assignment: CDR1 SGHVS and CDR2 FNYEAQ. This CDR3 reads CASSPWGQEPITDTQYF. In DNA, the CDR3 is TGTGCCAGCAGCCCGTGGGGGCAGGAACCGATCACAGATACGCAGTATTTT. Full variable domain (missing parts from reference TRBV7-6 and TRBJ2-3): GAGVSQSPRYKVTKRGQDVALRCDPISGHVSLYWYRQALGQGPEFLTYFNYEAQQDKSGLPNDRFSAERPEGSISTLTIQRTEQRDSAMYRCASSPWGQEPITDTQYFGPGTRLTVL.